What follows is one T cell receptor beta chain and its context. The antigen this receptor binds is unknown. No base quality values were provided; no much bigger clone lies one nucleotide off. V is cut back by 0 bases and J by 6 bases, with 6 bases in the junction unmatched. The CDR3 spans 17 residues, from the cysteine through the phenylalanine. Only the CDR3 region is kept as DNA, spanning 51 bases read in frame from base 1. The germline V gene (reference sequence) gives CDR1 as LNHDA and CDR2 as SQIVND. The entry originates in a study of T cell responses to AZD1222 COVID-19 vaccine (dated by TCRdb to the early 2020s). Regarding the study in general: AZD1222 recipients given second doses at about 4 weeks or at about 12 weeks were pooled, since spike-specific TCR depth and breadth were not found to differ between the two schedules. A total of about 250 trial participants underwent TCR sequencing, of whom about 200 had received two doses of AZD1222 and around 25 had received two doses of the MenACWY control vaccine. Trial participants were enrolled into age subgroups of 18-55, 56-69 and 70-plus years, which contained roughly 140, 27 and 60 TCR-sequenced participants, respectively. Findings and caveats that apply to the study as a whole: Because no day 14 peak-response samples were available, repertoires were characterized only after the peak T cell response. The vaccine-associated CD4 TCRs covered the entire spike protein, and the dominant responses fell in regions 160-218 and 743-854. In the small 56-69-year group, the increase in depth fell short of significance, most likely because of low power. After two AZD1222 doses, both the breadth and the depth of spike-specific TCRs were significantly higher than at day 0 and than in MenACWY recipients. Only six or seven AZD1222 recipients were SARS-CoV-2 seropositive at baseline, limiting conclusions about previously exposed vaccinees. Reportedly, close to half of the unique spike-specific TCRs recognized epitopes lying outside the regions that are mutated in the B.1.351 and B.1.1.7 variants. Participants were mostly white British and included more females than males, and it was suggested by the authors that clonal diversity may have been underestimated.

Read against the paper, the sample's time point label means: baseline before first vaccination. The vaccinee samples were drawn from two UK trials, COV001 and COV002, one of which was a single-blind randomized controlled phase 2/3 trial testing AZD1222 (ChAdOx1 nCoV-19) in healthy adults. For TCRbeta chain sequencing, PBMC samples were collected from trial participants at day 0 and at day 28 after the second dose. The CDR3 regions of human TCRbeta chains were analyzed by immunosequencing. The paper's data handling went like this. Repertoire TCRs were matched against a reference library of SARS-CoV-2-specific TCRs generated with the MIRA antigen-specificity platform. Breadth was defined as the fraction of unique TCRs that were SARS-CoV-2-associated. Depth was defined as the fraction of total T cells that were SARS-CoV-2-associated. Using the MIRA data, each spike-specific TCR was mapped to the spike region that the TCR reacts to and placed in a CD4 or CD8 class. Log10-transformed breadth and depth values were compared by one-way ANOVA with Sidak's multiple comparisons tests. TCRdb's version of the immuneACCESS table is confined to in-frame rearrangements and falls short of the full clone set. An unresolved V gene accounts for under half of the shortfall where checked; the remainder is of unknown origin. For V, J and clone size, that table is used; D and trimming come from the DNA. This sample holds roughly 140,000 clones; just over 85% were observed only once. In total, the top ten clones hold approximately 3.7% of the sample.

Rearrangement joined TRBV19 to TRBJ2-1; 12 of the junction bases match TRBD2. The source was peripheral blood, collected on day 0 of AZD1222 vaccination. This receptor was taken from an adult in good health. The CDR3 protein sequence reads: CASSIDLGLAGINEQFF. The DNA reads as follows: TGTGCCAGTAGTATAGACCTAGGACTAGCGGGAATCAATGAGCAGTTCTTC.